One sample yielded the 4 T cell receptor beta chains listed below, sequenced in a study of T cell repertoires in cytomegalovirus infection. TCRdb re-analysed the reads in MiXCR, keeping a single row per CDR3 protein. The table records some 350,000 distinct CDR3 sequences, around 18% of them present only once. The sample consisted of PBMCs. The receptors originated from a human donor in good health (CMV status not recorded). Some clones in this sample may be carry-over from other donors' samples.

The chain carries TRBV7-2 and TRBJ2-3, with 9 bases lining up with TRBD2. V lost 1 base to trimming and J lost 3 bases; unmatched junction nucleotides: 8. The CDR3 consists of 17 residues. Germline loops: CDR1 SGHTA, CDR2 FQGNSA. The CDR3 loop is CASSLVPLAGRTDTQYF. The CDR3 DNA reads TGTGCCAGCAGCTTAGTTCCCCTAGCGGGAAGGACAGATACGCAGTATTTT.

Notes on this clonotype: A much larger clone lies a single base off, so this may be a read error. The chain combines TRBV7-2 with TRBJ1-2; D unclear. Germline V lookup: CDR1 SGHTA, CDR2 FQGNSA. The CDR3 has 14 amino acids. The CDR3 DNA follows: TGTGCCAGCGGCCGGGCAGCAGCTAACTATGGCTTCACCTTC. Amino acid sequence: CASGRAAANYGFTF.

This clonotype was recorded many times. The gene calls are TRBV7-2 and TRBJ2-7; no reliable D call. Germline V lookup: CDR1 SGHTA, CDR2 FQGNSA. Trimming left V 5 bases short and J 2 bases short, with 7 bases between. This CDR3 contains 12 residues. CDR3 sequence (DNA): TGTGCCAGCAGCCAGACCGCCTACGAGCAGTACTTC. Amino acid sequence: CASSQTAYEQYF.

This clonotype was counted between two and nine times. The V gene is TRBV7-9, the J gene TRBJ2-1; D call uncertain. Trimming took off 6 bases at V and 2 bases at J, with 11 bases between the two ends. CDR1 and CDR2 (germline): SEHNR, FQNEAQ (reference sequence). This CDR3 is 14 amino acids long. The CDR3 region is CASRSVSAYNEQFF. The DNA for the CDR3 is TGTGCCAGCAGGTCGGTCTCGGCCTACAATGAGCAGTTCTTC.